These 17 T cell receptor beta chains originate from one sample sequenced in a study of CD8+CD57+ T cells in acquired aplastic anemia (dated 2018 in TCRdb). Flow cytometry had shown CD8+CD57+ cell expansion in the patients selected for sequencing. The listed sequencing device is Illumina HiSeq 2000. Genomic DNA was used as template for profiling of TCR beta VDJ combinations and CDR3 sequences. The public reads were run again by TCRdb, first through fastp at Q25 and then through MiXCR, and only productive beta chains were kept. Records with the same CDR3 protein are collapsed into one entry carrying the most frequent genes and DNA. This sample gives about 120,000 distinct CDR3 sequences in total; roughly 55% of them show up just once. Jointly, the top ten make up about 29% of the sample. Material: sorted CD4+, CD8+, or CD8+CD57+ T cells (not recorded which) from PBMCs. Receptors originate from a human donor with aplastic anemia.

This clonotype was observed once. The chain couples TRBV25-1 to TRBJ1-2; D is possibly TRBD1 (5 bases). The CDR3 extends over 11 amino acids. CDR1 and CDR2 (germline): MGHDK, SYGVNS. V was pared by 3 bases and J by 7 bases, with 6 bases between. The CDR3, as DNA: TGTGCCAGCAGTGAGACAGCTGGCTACACCTTC. Its protein is CASSETAGYTF.

The V gene is TRBV27, the J gene TRBJ1-1, with D unresolved. V was trimmed by 2 bases and J by 1 base, leaving 17 bases between them. Germline CDR1 and CDR2: MNHEY and SMNVEV (reference sequence). This CDR3 is built from 17 residues. The CDR3 region has the DNA TGTGCCAGCAGTTTAGTAGCAGACCCAAATTGGAACACTGAAGCTTTCTTT. Translating gives CASSLVADPNWNTEAFF.

This clonotype has at least ten counts. The rearrangement uses TRBV20-1 and TRBJ2-1, with 9 bases lining up with TRBD2. The CDR3 has 17 amino acids. Trimming removed 3 bases from V and 0 bases from J; junction bases left unmatched: 9. Per the germline V gene, CDR1 is DFQATT and CDR2 is SNEGSKA (reference sequence). The CDR3 reads CSASQRGVLSSYNEQFF. In DNA form, the CDR3 reads TGCAGTGCTAGCCAGCGGGGGGTACTGAGCTCCTACAATGAGCAGTTCTTC.

This clonotype was seen only a few times. This sequence joins TRBV6-2 or TRBV6-3 and TRBJ2-7; TRBD2 matches 11 bases. CDR3 size: 18 residues. Per the germline V gene, CDR1 is MNHEY and CDR2 is SVGEGT. The junction had 14 bases not matched to a gene; V was cut back by 4 bases and J by 3 bases. CDR3 in amino acids: CASSSPPASGRRVYEQYF. The DNA for the CDR3 is TGTGCCAGCAGTTCCCCCCCGGCTAGCGGGAGGAGAGTCTACGAGCAGTACTTC.

The J gene is TRBJ1-5, the V gene TRBV6-1; perhaps TRBD1 as D (5 bases). This CDR3 comprises 15 residues. The ends were cut back, 3 bases at V and 6 bases at J, with 15 bases in the middle. Per the germline V gene, CDR1 is MNHNS and CDR2 is SASEGT. The CDR3 is CASSDGAIRSQPQHF. CDR3 in DNA: TGTGCCAGCAGTGATGGGGCAATAAGGTCTCAGCCCCAGCATTTT.

Many counts were recorded for this clonotype. The chain joins TRBV20-1 to TRBJ2-1; 8 bases line up with TRBD2. Germline trimming cut 0 bases from V and 3 bases from J; bases unmatched to any gene: 7. Germline CDR1 DFQATT, CDR2 SNEGSKA (reference sequence). This CDR3 comprises 16 residues. Here the CDR3 DNA reads TGCAGTGCTAGAGAAAAAAGGACTAGCCTCTACAATGAGCAGTTCTTC. This translates into CSAREKRTSLYNEQFF.

J is TRBJ2-7 and V is TRBV9, with D perhaps matching TRBD1 (5 bases). The J call may not be correct, given that the DNA end is closer to TRBJ2-5. Germline CDR1 is SGDLS and CDR2 is YYNGEE. The CDR3 consists of 13 residues. The CDR3 sequence is CASSVSGWETQYF. The CDR3 DNA reads TGTGCCAGCAGCGTCTCAGGGTGGGAGACCCAGTACTTC.

This sequence joins TRBV29-1 and TRBJ2-5; TRBD1 might be the D (5 bases). In germline, CDR1 is SQVTM, CDR2 ANQGSEA. This CDR3 region has 13 residues. Trimming stripped 6 bases from V and 2 bases from J, with 13 bases between. CDR3 DNA: TGCAGCGTGCGCCGTGACAGTCAAGAGACCCAGTACTTC. This codes for CSVRRDSQETQYF.

V is TRBV2 and J is TRBJ1-1; D possibly corresponds to TRBD1 (5 bases). Germline V lookup: CDR1 SNHLY, CDR2 FYNNEI. The CDR3 runs to 13 residues. V was trimmed by 6 bases and J by 3 bases, leaving 11 bases between them. The CDR3 reads CASREGIYTEAFF. The CDR3 nucleotides read TGTGCCAGCAGGGAGGGGATTTACACTGAAGCTTTCTTT.

Concerning this clonotype: Given the absence of the conserved phenylalanine or tryptophan at the CDR3 end, a read error is likely. Because the CDR3's place on the DNA is in doubt, the DNA is left out and the CDR3 is given as listed by TCRdb. V and J are TRBV7-8 and TRBJ1-4; TRBD1 is taken as the D call from the table, unchecked against the DNA. Inclusive of both ends, the CDR3 amounts to 8 amino acids. Germline loops: CDR1 SGHVS, CDR2 FQNEAQ. CDR3 sequence reads: CASSFKGV.

The chain joins TRBV12-3 or TRBV12-4 to TRBJ1-6; D is unresolved. The CDR3 loop spans 13 amino acids. V was pared by 3 bases and J by 5 bases, with 5 bases between. This CDR3 is CASSFRNNSPLHF. DNA for the CDR3: TGTGCCAGCAGTTTCAGGAATAATTCACCCCTCCACTTT.

The rearrangement uses TRBV2 and TRBJ1-1; D unclear. The CDR3 covers 12 residues. Looked up from germline, CDR1 is SNHLY and CDR2 is FYNNEI. V lost 7 bases and J lost 4, with 10 bases in between. The CDR3 loop is CASTRWVTEAFF. For the CDR3, the DNA is TGTGCCAGCACCCGATGGGTCACTGAAGCTTTCTTT.

The V gene is TRBV7-9, the J gene TRBJ1-2, with D unclear. The CDR3 has 12 residues. Germline V lookup: CDR1 SEHNR, CDR2 FQNEAQ (reference sequence). Trimming stripped 5 bases from V and 8 bases from J, with 12 bases between. The CDR3 nucleotides read TGTGCCAGCAGCCTTGCCCTTTACGGCTACACCTTC. This encodes CASSLALYGYTF.

This chain connects TRBV10-3 to TRBJ2-1; 8 bases match TRBD1. The CDR3 consists of 12 residues. Germline V gene sequence: CDR1 ENHRY, CDR2 SYGVKD. J lost 5 bases, V lost 8 bases, and 2 bases had no gene match. As DNA, the CDR3 is TGTGCCATCGGACAGGGCGACAATGAGCAGTTCTTC. Amino acids: CAIGQGDNEQFF.

This chain joins TRBV11-1 and TRBJ2-3, with TRBD2 identical over 7 bases. The CDR3 is 16 residues long. The V gene's germline CDR1 is SGHAT and CDR2 FQDESV (reference sequence). After removal of 5 bases from V and 0 bases from J, the junction contained 8 bases not matched to a gene. CDR3 coding DNA: TGTGCCAGCAGCCTTAGCGGGTGGCCTAGCACAGATACGCAGTATTTT. Its translation is CASSLSGWPSTDTQYF. Together with reference TRBV11-1 and TRBJ2-3, the CDR3 gives the full variable domain: EAEVAQSPRYKITEKSQAVAFWCDPISGHATLYWYRQILGQGPELLVQFQDESVVDDSQLPKDRFSAERLKGVDSTLKIQPAELGDSAMYLCASSLSGWPSTDTQYFGPGTRLTVL.

This chain joins TRBV7-9 and TRBJ2-1; D remains ambiguous. The germline V and J ends were trimmed by 7 bases and 7 bases, with 8 bases remaining between them. CDR1 is SEHNR and CDR2 is FQNEAQ in the germline V gene (reference sequence). This CDR3 region has 11 residues. CDR3 loop: CASTRLNEQFF. The CDR3 region has the DNA TGTGCCAGCACCCGACTGAATGAGCAGTTCTTC.

The V call is TRBV19, the J call TRBJ1-2, with 10 bases lining up with TRBD1. Per the germline V gene, CDR1 is LNHDA and CDR2 is SQIVND (reference sequence). V was clipped by 3 bases and J by 4 bases; unmatched bases: 5. The CDR3 loop spans 15 amino acids. The DNA of the CDR3 is TGTGCCAGTAGTATCCGGACAGGGGGTGGCTATGGCTACACCTTC. This codes for CASSIRTGGGYGYTF.